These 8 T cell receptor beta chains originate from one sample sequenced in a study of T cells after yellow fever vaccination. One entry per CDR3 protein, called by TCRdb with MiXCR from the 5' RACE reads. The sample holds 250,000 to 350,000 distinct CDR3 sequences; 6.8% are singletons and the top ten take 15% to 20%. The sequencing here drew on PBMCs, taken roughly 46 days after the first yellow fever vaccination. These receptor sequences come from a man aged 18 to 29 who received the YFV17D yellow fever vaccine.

The CDR3 region has the DNA TGTGCCAGTAGTATGGGTCTTGGCGACAGCTACCTCTACGAGCAGTACTTC. This codes for CASSMGLGDSYLYEQYF. V usage is TRBV19 and J usage is TRBJ2-7; maybe TRBD1 (5 bases). CDR3 size: 17 residues. In germline, CDR1 is LNHDA, CDR2 SQIVND (reference sequence). The V and J ends lost 3 bases and 3 bases respectively, with 21 bases between them. The full variable domain, completed using reference TRBV19 and TRBJ2-7, is DGGITQSPKYLFRKEGQNVTLSCEQNLNHDAMYWYRQDPGQGLRLIYYSQIVNDFQKGDIAEGYSVSREKKESFPLTVTSAQKNPTAFYLCASSMGLGDSYLYEQYFGPGTRLTVT.

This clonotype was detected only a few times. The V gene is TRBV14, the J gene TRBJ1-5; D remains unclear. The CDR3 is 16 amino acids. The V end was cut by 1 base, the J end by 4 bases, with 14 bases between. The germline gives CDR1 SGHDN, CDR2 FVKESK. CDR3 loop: CASSQVVFWANQPQHF. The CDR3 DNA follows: TGTGCCAGCAGCCAAGTAGTTTTTTGGGCAAATCAGCCCCAGCATTTT.

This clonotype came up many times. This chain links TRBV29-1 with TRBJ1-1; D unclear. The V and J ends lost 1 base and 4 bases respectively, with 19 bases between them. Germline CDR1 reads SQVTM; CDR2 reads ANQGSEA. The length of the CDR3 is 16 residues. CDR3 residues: CSVEGGSLGSGTEAFF. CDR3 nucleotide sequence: TGCAGCGTTGAAGGTGGAAGTCTGGGTTCTGGCACTGAAGCTTTCTTT.

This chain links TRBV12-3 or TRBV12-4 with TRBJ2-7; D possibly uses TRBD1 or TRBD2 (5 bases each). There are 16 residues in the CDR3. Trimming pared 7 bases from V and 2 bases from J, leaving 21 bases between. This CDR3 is CASNRTEGPETYEQYF. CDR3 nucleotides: TGTGCCAGCAACCGCACCGAGGGACCCGAGACCTACGAGCAGTACTTC.

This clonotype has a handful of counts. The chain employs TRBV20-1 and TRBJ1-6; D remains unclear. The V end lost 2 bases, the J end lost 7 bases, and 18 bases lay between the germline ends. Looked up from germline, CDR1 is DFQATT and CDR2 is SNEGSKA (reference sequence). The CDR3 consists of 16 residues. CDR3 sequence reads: CSARIGLTGRNSPLHF. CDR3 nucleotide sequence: TGCAGTGCTAGAATAGGCTTGACGGGTAGGAATTCACCCCTCCACTTT.

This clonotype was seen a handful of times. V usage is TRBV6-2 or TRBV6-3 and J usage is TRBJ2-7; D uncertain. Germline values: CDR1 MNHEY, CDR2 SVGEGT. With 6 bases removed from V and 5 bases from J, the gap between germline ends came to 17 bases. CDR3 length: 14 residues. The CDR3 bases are TGTGCCAGCAGCCGCTTGGAGCCGCCCCACGAGCAGTACGTC. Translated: CASSRLEPPHEQYV.

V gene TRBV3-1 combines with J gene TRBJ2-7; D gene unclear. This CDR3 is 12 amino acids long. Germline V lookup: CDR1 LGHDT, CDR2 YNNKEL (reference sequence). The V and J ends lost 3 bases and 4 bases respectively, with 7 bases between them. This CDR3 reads CASSHRHYEQYF. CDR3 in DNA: TGTGCCAGCAGCCACCGACATTACGAGCAGTACTTC.

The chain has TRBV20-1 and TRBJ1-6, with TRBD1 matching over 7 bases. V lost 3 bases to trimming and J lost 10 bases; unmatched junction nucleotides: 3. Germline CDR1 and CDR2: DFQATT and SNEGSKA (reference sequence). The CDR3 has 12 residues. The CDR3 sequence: CSARQGESPLHF. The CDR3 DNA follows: TGCAGTGCTAGGCAGGGGGAATCACCCCTCCACTTT.